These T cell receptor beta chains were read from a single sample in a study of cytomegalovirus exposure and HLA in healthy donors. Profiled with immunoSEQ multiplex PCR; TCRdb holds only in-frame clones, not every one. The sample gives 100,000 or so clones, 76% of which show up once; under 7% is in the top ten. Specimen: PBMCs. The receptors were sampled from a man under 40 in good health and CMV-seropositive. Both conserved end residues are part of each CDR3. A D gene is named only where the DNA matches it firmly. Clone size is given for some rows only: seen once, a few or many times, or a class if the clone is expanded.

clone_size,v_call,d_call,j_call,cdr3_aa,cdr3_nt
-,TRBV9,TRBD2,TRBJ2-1,CASSAPTSGGVDEQFF,TGTGCCAGCAGCGCGCCGACTAGCGGGGGGGTTGATGAGCAGTTCTTC
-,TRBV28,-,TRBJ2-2,CASSLKGTGELFF,TGTGCCAGCAGTTTGAAGGGGACCGGGGAGCTGTTTTTT
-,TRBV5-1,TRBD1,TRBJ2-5,CASSLEGGTGPKETQYF,TGCGCCAGCAGCTTAGAGGGGGGGACAGGGCCCAAGGAGACCCAGTACTTC
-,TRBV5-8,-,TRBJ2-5,CASSWTDRGTQYF,TGTGCCAGCAGCTGGACAGACCGCGGGACCCAGTACTTC
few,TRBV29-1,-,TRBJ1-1,CSGTGTMNTEAFF,TGCAGCGGTACAGGGACCATGAACACTGAAGCTTTCTTT
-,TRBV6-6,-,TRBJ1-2,CASSYAGRSGYTF,TGTGCCAGCAGTTACGCAGGGCGGTCCGGCTACACCTTC
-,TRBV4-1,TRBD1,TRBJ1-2,CASSHPAGGYGYTF,TGCGCCAGCAGCCATCCGGCAGGGGGCTATGGCTACACCTTC
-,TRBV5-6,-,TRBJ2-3,CASIRGRGGARTDTQYF,TGTGCCAGCATCAGGGGTAGGGGGGGGGCCCGCACAGATACGCAGTATTTT
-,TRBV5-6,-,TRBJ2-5,CASSLTTPRESTQYF,TGTGCCAGCAGCCTAACTACCCCAAGAGAGAGCACCCAGTACTTC
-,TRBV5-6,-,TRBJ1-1,CASSPQGHTEAFF,TGTGCCAGCAGCCCGCAGGGTCACACTGAAGCTTTCTTT
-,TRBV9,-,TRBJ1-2,CASSVGGGPYGYTF,TGTGCCAGCAGCGTAGGCGGAGGGCCCTATGGCTACACCTTC
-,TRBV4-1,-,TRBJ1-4,CASSQYPPGGVHEKLFF,TGCGCCAGCAGCCAATATCCGCCGGGGGGGGTCCATGAAAAACTGTTTTTT
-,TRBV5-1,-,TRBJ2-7,CAGSLSQGYLGEQYF,TGCGCCGGCAGCTTGAGCCAGGGCTACCTAGGCGAGCAGTACTTC
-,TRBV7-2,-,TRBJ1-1,CASSADSGPFTEAFF,TGTGCCAGCAGTGCGGACAGCGGACCTTTCACTGAAGCTTTCTTT
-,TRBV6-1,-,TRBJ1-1,CASSDIGRMNTEAFF,TGTGCCAGCAGTGATATCGGCAGGATGAACACTGAAGCTTTCTTT
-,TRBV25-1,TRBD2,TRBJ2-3,CASSGRLAGGGDTQYF,TGTGCCAGCAGTGGACGACTAGCGGGGGGGGGAGATACGCAGTATTTT
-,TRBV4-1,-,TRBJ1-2,CASSQVSGRYGYTF,TGCGCCAGCAGCCAAGTTTCGGGGAGATATGGCTACACCTTC
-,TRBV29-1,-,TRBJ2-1,CSAPQGSSYNEQFF,TGCAGCGCCCCACAGGGAAGCTCCTACAATGAGCAGTTCTTC
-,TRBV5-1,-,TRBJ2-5,CASSEYGIETQYF,TGCGCCAGCAGCGAATACGGGATAGAGACCCAGTACTTC
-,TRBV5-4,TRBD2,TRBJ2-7,CASSLGLAGVRYEQYF,TGTGCCAGCAGCCTTGGACTAGCGGGAGTGAGGTACGAGCAGTACTTC
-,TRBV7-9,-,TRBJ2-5,CASSLLPLGRETQYF,TGTGCCAGCAGCTTACTACCCCTTGGGCGAGAGACCCAGTACTTC
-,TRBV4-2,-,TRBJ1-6,CASSQEVGTPSPLHF,TGTGCCAGCAGCCAAGAAGTAGGGACTCCTTCACCCCTCCACTTT
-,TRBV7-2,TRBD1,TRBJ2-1,CASSFLGQGASNEQFF,TGTGCCAGCAGCTTTCTGGGACAGGGGGCTTCCAATGAGCAGTTCTTC
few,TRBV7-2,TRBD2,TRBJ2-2,CASSWRGGEGTGELFF,TGTGCCAGCAGCTGGCGGGGGGGCGAGGGTACCGGGGAGCTGTTTTTT
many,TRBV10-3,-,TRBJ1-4,CAISTSDSGKLFF,TGTGCCATCAGTACCTCGGACAGCGGAAAACTGTTTTTT
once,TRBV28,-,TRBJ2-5,CASSSGQETQYF,TGTGCCAGCAGTTCGGGTCAAGAGACCCAGTACTTC
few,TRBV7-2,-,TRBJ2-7,CASSSSGVSGYYEQYF,TGTGCCAGCAGCTCCTCGGGAGTATCAGGGTACTACGAGCAGTACTTC
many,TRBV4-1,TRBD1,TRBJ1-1,CASSQYEGADTEAFF,TGCGCCAGCAGCCAATATGAGGGGGCGGACACTGAAGCTTTCTTT
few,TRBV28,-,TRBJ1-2,CASRPEGGGLRGYTF,TGTGCCAGCAGACCTGAGGGGGGGGGCCTGCGGGGCTACACCTTC
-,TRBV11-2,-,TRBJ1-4,CASSFDRSNEKLFF,TGTGCCAGCAGCTTCGACAGGTCTAATGAAAAACTGTTTTTT
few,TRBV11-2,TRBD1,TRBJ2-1,CASSLQGAAYNEQFF,TGTGCCAGCAGCTTACAGGGGGCGGCTTACAATGAGCAGTTCTTC
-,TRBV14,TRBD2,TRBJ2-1,CASSQDGVDGTKYNEQFF,TGTGCCAGCAGCCAAGATGGGGTGGATGGGACTAAGTACAATGAGCAGTTCTTC
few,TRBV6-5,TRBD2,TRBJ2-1,CASSYLSGTADEQFF,TGTGCCAGCAGTTACCTTAGCGGGACGGCGGATGAGCAGTTCTTC
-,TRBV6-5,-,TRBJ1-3,CASGGGAAGNTIYF,TGTGCCAGCGGGGGGGGAGCGGCTGGAAACACCATATATTTT
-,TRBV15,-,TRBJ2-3,CATSRDLEIDRGTDTQYF,TGTGCCACCAGCAGAGATCTTGAGATAGACAGAGGCACAGATACGCAGTATTTT
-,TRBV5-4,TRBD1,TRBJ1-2,CASSLGGGRGYTF,TGTGCCAGCAGCTTGGGAGGGGGCAGGGGCTACACCTTC
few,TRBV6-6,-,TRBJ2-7,CASRPDLGTQQYF,TGTGCCAGCAGGCCTGACCTCGGGACTCAGCAGTACTTC
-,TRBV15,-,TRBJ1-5,CATSRDLGQPQHF,TGTGCCACCAGCAGAGATTTGGGCCAGCCCCAGCATTTT
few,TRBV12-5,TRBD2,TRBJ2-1,CASGLIRDGQTSGGYNEQFF,TGTGCTAGTGGTTTGATACGGGACGGACAGACTAGCGGGGGCTACAATGAGCAGTTCTTC
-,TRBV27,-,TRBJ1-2,CASSSDSRGGYTF,TGTGCCAGCAGTTCGGACAGTCGAGGGGGCTACACCTTC
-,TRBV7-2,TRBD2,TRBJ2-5,CASSSSGTSAPSQYF,TGTGCCAGCAGCTCCTCAGGGACTAGCGCTCCGAGCCAGTACTTC
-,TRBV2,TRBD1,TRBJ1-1,CASSTDRGRSAFF,TGTGCCAGCAGTACGGACAGGGGACGTTCGGCTTTCTTT
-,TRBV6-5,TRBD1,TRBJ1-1,CASSYRGTGETEAFF,TGTGCCAGCAGTTACAGGGGGACAGGGGAAACTGAAGCTTTCTTT
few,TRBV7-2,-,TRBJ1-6,CASSFQGGYNSPLHF,TGTGCCAGCAGCTTTCAAGGGGGCTATAATTCACCCCTCCACTTT
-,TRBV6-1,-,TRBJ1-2,CASSEAPETGYGYTF,TGTGCCAGCAGTGAAGCCCCCGAAACAGGCTATGGCTACACCTTC
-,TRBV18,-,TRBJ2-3,CASSPSDTQYF,TGTGCCAGCTCACCATCGGATACGCAGTATTTT
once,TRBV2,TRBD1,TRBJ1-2,CASSDGTGTANGYTF,TGTGCCAGCAGTGACGGGACAGGGACGGCTAATGGCTACACCTTC
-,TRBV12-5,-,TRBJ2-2,CASGSISISGVRELFF,TGTGCTAGTGGCTCCATATCAATCTCAGGTGTCCGGGAGCTGTTTTTT
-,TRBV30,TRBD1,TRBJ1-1,CAWSPLQGTEAFF,TGTGCCTGGAGTCCCTTACAGGGGACTGAAGCTTTCTTT
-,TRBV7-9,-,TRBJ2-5,CASSLTGSQETQYF,TGTGCCAGCAGCTTGACAGGTTCCCAAGAGACCCAGTACTTC
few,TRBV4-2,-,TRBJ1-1,CASSRESSFQAFF,TGTGCCAGTTCGCGGGAGAGTAGTTTTCAAGCTTTCTTT
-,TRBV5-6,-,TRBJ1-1,CASSFSGTEAFF,TGTGCCAGCAGCTTTAGCGGCACTGAAGCTTTCTTT
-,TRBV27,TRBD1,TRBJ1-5,CASSRGYYSNQPQHF,TGTGCCAGCAGCAGGGGGTACTATAGCAATCAGCCCCAGCATTTT
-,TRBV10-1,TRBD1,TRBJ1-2,CASSAGCSGGGFGYGYTF,TGCGCCAGCAGTGCGGGGTGTTCAGGGGGTGGGTTCGGCTATGGCTACACCTTC
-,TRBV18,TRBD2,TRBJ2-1,CASSPLGLGAEQFF,TGTGCCAGCTCACCACTAGGACTAGGTGCTGAGCAGTTCTTC
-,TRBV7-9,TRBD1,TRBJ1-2,CSSSLAQGARGYTF,TGTTCCAGCAGCTTAGCGCAGGGGGCGCGGGGCTACACCTTC